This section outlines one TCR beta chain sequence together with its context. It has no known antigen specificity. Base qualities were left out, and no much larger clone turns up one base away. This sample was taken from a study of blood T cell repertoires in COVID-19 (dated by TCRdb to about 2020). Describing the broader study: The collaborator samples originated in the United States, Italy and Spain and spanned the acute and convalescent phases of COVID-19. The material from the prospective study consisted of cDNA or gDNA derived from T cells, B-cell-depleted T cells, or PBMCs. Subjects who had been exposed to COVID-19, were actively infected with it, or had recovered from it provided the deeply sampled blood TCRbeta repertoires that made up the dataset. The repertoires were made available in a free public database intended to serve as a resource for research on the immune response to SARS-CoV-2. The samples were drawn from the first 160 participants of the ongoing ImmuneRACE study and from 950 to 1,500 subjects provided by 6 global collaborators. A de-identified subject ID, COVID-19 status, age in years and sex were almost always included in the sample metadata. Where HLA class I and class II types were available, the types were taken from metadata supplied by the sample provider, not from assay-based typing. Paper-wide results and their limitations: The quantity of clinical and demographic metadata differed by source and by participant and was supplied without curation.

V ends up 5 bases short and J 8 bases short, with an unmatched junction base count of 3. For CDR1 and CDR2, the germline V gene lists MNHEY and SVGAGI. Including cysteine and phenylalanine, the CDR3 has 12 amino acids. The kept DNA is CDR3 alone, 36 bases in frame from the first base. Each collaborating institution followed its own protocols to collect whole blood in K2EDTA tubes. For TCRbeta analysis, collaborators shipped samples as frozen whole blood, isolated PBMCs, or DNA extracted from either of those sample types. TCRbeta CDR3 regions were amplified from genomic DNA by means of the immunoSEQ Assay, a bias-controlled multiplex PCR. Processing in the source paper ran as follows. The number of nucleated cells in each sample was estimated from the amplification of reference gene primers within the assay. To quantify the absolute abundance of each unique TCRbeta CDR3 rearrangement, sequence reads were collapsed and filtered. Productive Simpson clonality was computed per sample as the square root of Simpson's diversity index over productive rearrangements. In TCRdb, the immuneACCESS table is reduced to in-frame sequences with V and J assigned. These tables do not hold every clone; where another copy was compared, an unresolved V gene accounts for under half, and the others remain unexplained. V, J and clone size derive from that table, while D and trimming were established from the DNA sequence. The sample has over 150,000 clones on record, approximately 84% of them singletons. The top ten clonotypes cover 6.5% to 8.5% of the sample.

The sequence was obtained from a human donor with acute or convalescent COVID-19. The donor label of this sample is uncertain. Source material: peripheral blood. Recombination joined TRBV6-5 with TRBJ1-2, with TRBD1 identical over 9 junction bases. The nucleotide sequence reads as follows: TGTGCCAGCAGTCGGACAGGGGTAGGCTACACCTTC. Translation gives CASSRTGVGYTF.